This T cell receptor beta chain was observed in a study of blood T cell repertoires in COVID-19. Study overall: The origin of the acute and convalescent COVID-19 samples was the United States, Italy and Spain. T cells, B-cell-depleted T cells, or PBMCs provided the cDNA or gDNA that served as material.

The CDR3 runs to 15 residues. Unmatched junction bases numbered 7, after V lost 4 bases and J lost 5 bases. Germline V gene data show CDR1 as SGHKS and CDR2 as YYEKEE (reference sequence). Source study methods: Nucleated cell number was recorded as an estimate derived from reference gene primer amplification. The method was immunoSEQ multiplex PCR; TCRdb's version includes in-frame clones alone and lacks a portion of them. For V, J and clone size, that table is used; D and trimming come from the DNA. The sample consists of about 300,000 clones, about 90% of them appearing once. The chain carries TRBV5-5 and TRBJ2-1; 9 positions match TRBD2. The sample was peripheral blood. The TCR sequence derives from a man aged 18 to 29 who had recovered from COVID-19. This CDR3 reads CASSQRLAENNEQFF. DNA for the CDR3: TGTGCCAGCAGCCAAAGACTAGCGGAAAACAATGAGCAGTTCTTC.